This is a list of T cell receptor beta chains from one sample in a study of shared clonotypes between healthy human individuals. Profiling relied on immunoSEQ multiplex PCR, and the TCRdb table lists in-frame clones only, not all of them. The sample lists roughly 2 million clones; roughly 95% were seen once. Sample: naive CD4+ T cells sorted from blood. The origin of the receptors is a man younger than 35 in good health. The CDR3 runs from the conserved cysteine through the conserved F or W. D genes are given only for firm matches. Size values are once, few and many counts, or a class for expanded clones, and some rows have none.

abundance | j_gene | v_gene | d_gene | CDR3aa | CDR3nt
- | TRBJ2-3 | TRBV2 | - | CASSGQRSGSDTQYF | TGTGCCAGCAGCGGCCAGCGGTCGGGTTCAGATACGCAGTATTTT
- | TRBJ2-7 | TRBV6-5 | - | CASSSRLVPYEQYF | TGTGCCAGCAGTTCCAGACTAGTCCCCTACGAGCAGTACTTC
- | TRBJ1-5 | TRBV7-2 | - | CASSFVGDGNQPQHF | TGTGCCAGCAGCTTCGTCGGAGATGGCAATCAGCCCCAGCATTTT
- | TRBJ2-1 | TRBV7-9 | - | CASSFSQQGSYNEQFF | TGTGCCAGCAGCTTCTCCCAACAGGGCTCCTACAATGAGCAGTTCTTC
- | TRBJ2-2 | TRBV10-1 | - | CASSEFASSNTGELFF | TGCGCCAGCAGTGAGTTTGCGTCATCGAACACCGGGGAGCTGTTTTTT
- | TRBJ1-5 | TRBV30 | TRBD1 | CAWRGQEYSNQPQHF | TGTGCCTGGAGGGGACAGGAATATAGCAATCAGCCCCAGCATTTT
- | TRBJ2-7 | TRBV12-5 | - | CASAPPGTLLGIEQYF | TGTGCTAGTGCCCCCCCCGGGACTCTTCTGGGGATTGAGCAGTACTTC
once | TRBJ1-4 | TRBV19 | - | CASSRGVGAGEKLFF | TGTGCCAGTAGTAGAGGAGTGGGGGCCGGGGAAAAACTGTTTTTT
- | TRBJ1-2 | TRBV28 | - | CASSPATLGSYGYTF | TGTGCCAGCAGTCCTGCGACACTAGGATCCTATGGCTACACCTTC
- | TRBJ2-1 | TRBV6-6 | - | CASSSGQLSYNEQFF | TGTGCCAGCAGCTCCGGACAGTTATCCTACAATGAGCAGTTCTTC
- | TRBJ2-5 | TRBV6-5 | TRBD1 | CASSSGQGLTQYF | TGTGCCAGCAGTTCCGGACAGGGCCTGACCCAGTACTTC
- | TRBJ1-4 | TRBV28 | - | CASSLVTIDEKLFF | TGTGCCAGCAGTTTAGTGACAATAGATGAAAAACTGTTTTTT
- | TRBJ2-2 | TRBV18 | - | CASSEPQGAGELFF | TGTGCCAGCTCAGAGCCCCAGGGCGCCGGGGAGCTGTTTTTT
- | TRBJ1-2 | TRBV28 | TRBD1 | CASHGTGRGYTF | TGTGCCAGCCATGGGACAGGCCGAGGCTACACCTTC
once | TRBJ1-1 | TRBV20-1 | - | CSASGVEAFF | TGCAGTGCTAGTGGGGTTGAAGCTTTCTTT
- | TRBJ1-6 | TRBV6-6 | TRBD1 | CASSYDGSRGSPLHF | TGTGCCAGCAGTTACGACGGCAGCAGGGGGTCACCCCTCCACTTT
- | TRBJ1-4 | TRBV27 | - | CASSFLGRTSNEKLFF | TGTGCCAGCAGTTTCTTAGGGCGTACATCAAATGAAAAACTGTTTTTT
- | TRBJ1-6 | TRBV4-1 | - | CASSRKEWEIYANSPLHF | TGCGCCAGCAGCCGAAAGGAGTGGGAAATCTATGCTAATTCACCCCTCCACTTT
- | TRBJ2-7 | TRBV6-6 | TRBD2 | CASSYKRDYEQYF | TGTGCCAGCAGTTACAAGCGGGACTACGAGCAGTACTTC
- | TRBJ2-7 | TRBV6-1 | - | CASSEAATYEQYF | TGTGCCAGCAGTGAGGCAGCAACCTACGAGCAGTACTTC
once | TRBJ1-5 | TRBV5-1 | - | CASSEGPSGPQHF | TGCGCCAGCAGCGAAGGACCTTCAGGGCCCCAGCATTTT
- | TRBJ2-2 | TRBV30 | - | CAWRYRNTGELFF | TGTGCCTGGAGATATAGAAACACCGGGGAGCTGTTTTTT
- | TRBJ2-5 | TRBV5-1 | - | CASSFWRDPQETQYF | TGCGCCAGCAGCTTCTGGCGGGACCCCCAAGAGACCCAGTACTTC
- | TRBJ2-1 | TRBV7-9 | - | CASSDSYNEQFF | TGTGCCAGCAGCGACTCCTACAATGAGCAGTTCTTC
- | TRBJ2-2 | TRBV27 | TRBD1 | CASSTNRGNPGELFF | TGTGCCAGCAGTACGAACAGGGGGAACCCCGGGGAGCTGTTTTTT
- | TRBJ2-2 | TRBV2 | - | CASSEAPGAGELFF | TGTGCCAGCAGTGAAGCCCCGGGGGCCGGGGAGCTGTTTTTT
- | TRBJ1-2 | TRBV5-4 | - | CASSLDGAYGYTF | TGTGCCAGCAGCTTGGACGGGGCCTATGGCTACACCTTC
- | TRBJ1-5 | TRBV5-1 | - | CASSPGAGGNQPQHF | TGCGCCAGCAGCCCCGGGGCTGGAGGCAATCAGCCCCAGCATTTT